These 13 T cell receptor beta chains were all obtained from the same sample, sequenced in a study of CD8+ T cells in alopecia areata. It was cDNA, reverse transcribed from extracted RNA, that served as the sequencing template. This table comes from immunoSEQ multiplex PCR, and its TCRdb copy is limited to in-frame clones, with some not included. The sample yields about 200,000 clones, nearly 60% seen once. Regarding treatment: oral pan-JAK inhibitor, 5-10 mg twice daily. The source material was CD4+ T cells sorted from blood, sampled at week 24, from a patient treated with tofacitinib. The receptors originated from a human donor with alopecia areata.

The chain carries TRBV13 and TRBJ2-3, with a weak D call TRBD2 (6 bases). The CDR3 spans 14 residues. Germline V gene data show CDR1 as PRHDT and CDR2 as FYEKMQ (reference sequence). V was pared by 8 bases and J by 4 bases, with 16 bases between. CDR3: CASRLAGYADTQYF. DNA of the CDR3: TGTGCCAGCCGTTTGGCGGGGTACGCAGATACGCAGTATTTT.

This clone turned up a few times. The gene calls are TRBV29-1 and TRBJ2-7; 9 bases map to TRBD1. V dropped 2 bases and J dropped 3; count of bases not matched to a gene: 2. CDR1 SQVTM and CDR2 ANQGSEA come from the germline V gene. This CDR3 spans 13 amino acids. The CDR3 bases are TGCAGCGTTGAAACAGGGGGCGGCTACGAGCAGTACTTC. Translating gives CSVETGGGYEQYF.

This chain uses TRBV20-1 with TRBJ1-1, with 7 bases matching TRBD1. This CDR3 contains 9 residues. CDR1 is DFQATT, CDR2 SNEGSKA, per germline (reference sequence). The CDR3, as DNA: TGCGCACAGGGGACTGAAGCTTTCTTT. It codes for CAQGTEAFF.

A few counts support this clone. V usage is TRBV19 and J usage is TRBJ2-3, with unresolved D. CDR1 LNHDA and CDR2 SQIVND come from the germline V gene (reference sequence). CDR3 length equals 14 residues. Trimming left V 4 bases short and J 6 bases short, with 14 bases between. The CDR3 reads CASSTRLGGDTQYF. In DNA form, the CDR3 reads TGTGCCAGTAGTACCCGCCTCGGCGGCGATACGCAGTATTTT.

This clone was seen only a few times. The V gene is TRBV7-8, the J gene TRBJ1-5; TRBD1 aligns across 9 bases. CDR1 and CDR2 from the germline V gene are SGHVS and FQNEAQ. The CDR3 extends over 15 amino acids. J lost 8 bases, V lost 5 bases, and 10 bases had no gene match. In DNA form, the CDR3 reads TGTGCCAGCAGCCTCGGGACAGGGTTGGGGGAGCCCCAGCATTTT. This encodes CASSLGTGLGEPQHF.

In its sample, this clone was seen a few times. The chain employs TRBV28 and TRBJ2-5, with 9 nucleotides matching TRBD2. The germline gives CDR1 MDHEN, CDR2 SYDVKM. V shed 7 bases, J shed 7 bases, and the junction held 4 bases outside the gene matches. The CDR3 covers 12 residues. CDR3: CASKAGGGTQYF. The CDR3 DNA reads TGTGCCAGCAAAGCGGGGGGCGGGACCCAGTACTTC. Combining the CDR3 with reference TRBV28 and TRBJ2-5 gives the whole variable domain DVKVTQSSRYLVKRTGEKVFLECVQDMDHENMFWYRQDPGLGLRLIYFSYDVKMKEKGDIPEGYSVSREKKERFSLILESASTNQTSMYLCASKAGGGTQYFGPGTRLLVL.

This chain links TRBV9 with TRBJ1-5; D not resolved. Trimming left V 0 bases short and J 4 bases short, with 8 bases between. The CDR3 consists of 14 residues. CDR1 and CDR2 from the germline V gene are SGDLS and YYNGEE. The chain's CDR3 is CASSVGVDNQPQHF. The CDR3 coding sequence is TGTGCCAGCAGCGTAGGAGTAGATAATCAGCCCCAGCATTTT.

The chain uses TRBV28 and TRBJ2-5, with 7 bases that match TRBD2. From germline, CDR1 is MDHEN and CDR2 SYDVKM. The CDR3 consists of 13 residues. V was clipped by 2 bases and J by 9 bases; unmatched bases: 6. CDR3 bases: TGTGCCAGCAGTTTACCGGACCGGGGGGCCCAGTACTTC. As protein: CASSLPDRGAQYF. Combining the CDR3 with reference TRBV28 and TRBJ2-5 gives the whole variable domain DVKVTQSSRYLVKRTGEKVFLECVQDMDHENMFWYRQDPGLGLRLIYFSYDVKMKEKGDIPEGYSVSREKKERFSLILESASTNQTSMYLCASSLPDRGAQYFGPGTRLLVL.

This chain connects TRBV29-1 to TRBJ2-7; D tentatively reads TRBD1 or TRBD2 (5 bases each). Per the germline V gene, CDR1 is SQVTM and CDR2 is ANQGSEA. This CDR3 has 16 residues. V lost 6 bases, J lost 2 bases, and 23 bases lay in between. The CDR3 here is CSVTNTPGQGAYEQYF. In DNA, the CDR3 is TGCAGCGTAACGAATACCCCCGGGCAGGGAGCCTACGAGCAGTACTTC.

The rearrangement joins TRBV2 to TRBJ2-3; 8 bases fit TRBD2. Losses at the gene ends were 10 bases for V and 4 bases for J; bases not matched to a gene: 4. Germline V lookup: CDR1 SNHLY, CDR2 FYNNEI. This CDR3 has 12 amino acids. DNA for the CDR3: TGTGCCACCAACGGGGGGGCAGATACGCAGTATTTT. Its protein is CATNGGADTQYF.

The V gene is TRBV28, the J gene TRBJ2-2; 8 nucleotides match TRBD2. The germline V gene encodes CDR1 MDHEN and CDR2 SYDVKM. Trimming cost V 7 bases and J 3 bases; bases outside gene matches: 10. The CDR3 is 16 residues long. The CDR3 DNA sequence: TGTGCCAGCATCCCCGGGGGGACTAGGTACACCGGGGAGCTGTTTTTT. Amino acid sequence: CASIPGGTRYTGELFF.

The V gene is TRBV29-1, the J gene TRBJ2-3; no clear D. There are 12 residues in the CDR3. Trimming took 4 bases from V and 2 from J, leaving 7 bases between them. Per the germline V gene, CDR1 is SQVTM and CDR2 is ANQGSEA. The CDR3 reads CSVVGTTDTQYF. The CDR3 coding sequence is TGCAGCGTTGTAGGAACCACAGATACGCAGTATTTT.

The chain has TRBV11-2 and TRBJ2-7; D perhaps matches TRBD2 (7 bases). V lost 4 bases and J lost 6, with 19 bases in between. Germline CDR1 reads SGHAT; CDR2 reads FQNNGV. There are 15 residues in the CDR3. The CDR3 coding sequence is TGTGCCAGCAGCTCAGCGTGGGGGGGGCTGGCCGAGCAGTACTTC. It yields the protein CASSSAWGGLAEQYF.